This T cell receptor (beta chain) was documented in a study of blood T cell repertoires in COVID-19. Authors' methods: How many nucleated cells were present was estimated from reference gene primer amplification. Clones were read by immunoSEQ multiplex PCR, and TCRdb kept only the in-frame ones, dropping some. The V and J calls and the clone size are those of that table, but D and trimming were determined from the DNA. The data show about 190,000 clones, about 89% seen once. The germline gives CDR1 MNHEY, CDR2 SVGEGT. This CDR3 region has 15 residues. V gave up 2 bases and J gave up 0 bases, with 8 bases separating them.

The TCR was taken from a man aged 40-55 years with acute or convalescent COVID-19. The genes are TRBV6-2 or TRBV6-3 and TRBJ2-1, with D possibly being TRBD2 (6 bases). Sequencing input: peripheral blood. The CDR3 protein is CASSYGGASYNEQFF. CDR3 DNA: TGTGCCAGCAGTTACGGCGGGGCCTCCTACAATGAGCAGTTCTTC.